This T cell receptor (beta chain) was obtained from a study of blood T cells in healthy people across ages. There are 16 residues in the CDR3. The trim removed 4 bases at V and 2 bases at J, leaving 7 bases unmatched. Germline loops: CDR1 MNHNS, CDR2 SASEGT. Comment on this clonotype: Its target is unknown.

Next came a second PCR, run for roughly 6 to 11 cycles, which used a sample-barcoded 5' primer along with a J-beta primer mix. TCRdb itself ran the 5' RACE reads through MiXCR, one entry per CDR3 protein. The data contain 700,000 to 950,000 distinct CDR3 sequences, around 40% of them singletons. Study-wide results and limits: The study lacked donor CMV status, which possibly confounded expanded clonotype changes. Significant beta diversity loss was already apparent by age approximately 38, declining roughly linearly.

The source is a woman between 55 and 75 years old in good health. This chain joins TRBV6-1 and TRBJ2-2, with TRBD1 identical over 7 bases. The source material was blood. CDR3 amino acids: CASSASGTENTGELFF. DNA of the CDR3: TGTGCCAGCAGTGCCTCCGGGACAGAAAACACCGGGGAGCTGTTTTTT.